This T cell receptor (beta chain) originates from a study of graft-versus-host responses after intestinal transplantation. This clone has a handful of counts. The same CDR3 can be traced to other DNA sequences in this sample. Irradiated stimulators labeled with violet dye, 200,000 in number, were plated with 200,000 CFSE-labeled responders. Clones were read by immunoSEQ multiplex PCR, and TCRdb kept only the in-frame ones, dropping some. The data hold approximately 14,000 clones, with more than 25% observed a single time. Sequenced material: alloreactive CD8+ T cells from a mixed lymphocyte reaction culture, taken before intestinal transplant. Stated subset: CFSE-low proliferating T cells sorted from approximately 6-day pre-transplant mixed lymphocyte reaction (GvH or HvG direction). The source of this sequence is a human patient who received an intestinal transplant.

The CDR3 is CAISQTSGGAYEQYF. The CDR3 region has the DNA TGTGCCATCAGTCAGACTAGCGGGGGGGCCTACGAGCAGTACTTC. The J gene is TRBJ2-7, the V gene TRBV10-3; the match to TRBD2 covers 14 bases. Germline values: CDR1 ENHRY, CDR2 SYGVKD. V trimming: 5 bases; J trimming: 2 bases; junction bases outside the gene matches: 2. This CDR3 is 15 amino acids long.